This T cell receptor beta chain derives from a study of identical twins (dated by TCRdb to about 2016). Context from the whole study: The study deep-sequenced TCR alpha and beta repertoires from monozygotic twins, unrelated adults of various ages and cord blood to test whether fetal clonotypes persist. To rule out contamination, the twin experiments were replicated at different times with different library preparation protocols.

Every donor in the study was a healthy Caucasian. Three pairs of female monozygotic twins, all aged roughly 18 to 29 years, made up the twin cohort. CD4+ and CD8+ T cell populations were isolated with positive isolation kits from Invitrogen. V and J are truncated by 0 bases and 5 bases respectively, leaving an intervening sequence of 11 bases. From a lookup of the germline V gene, CDR1 and CDR2 are KGHSH and LQKENI. Measured from the cysteine to the phenylalanine, the CDR3 is 14 residues long. Solely the CDR3 DNA is kept, with 42 bases framed from the first base. With regard to this clonotype: Its binding antigen is unknown. Base qualities are not recorded, but no much larger clone differs from it by a single base.

Study-wide findings and limitations: In monozygotic twins, out-of-frame TCR alpha sharing was systematically underestimated by recombination models, although the models agreed with sharing between unrelated individuals. Compared with coincidental sharing between unrelated individuals, out-of-frame TCR alpha sequences shared between twins had an excess of sequences with low generation probability. Abundant cord blood beta clonotypes carried fewer insertions; young adult naive repertoires showed a weaker similar trend, while memory repertoires showed none. Because the same donors could not be followed over many years, conclusions were based on cross-sectional statistical analysis. Excess twin sharing in beta out-of-frame sequences was weaker because fewer shared sequences lowered the signal-to-noise ratio. Zero-insertion analyses could be partly confounded by invariant T cells such as MAIT and iNKT, though diverse VJ usage argued against such confounding for most clonotypes.

To prepare the library, 5' RACE was applied. This sample was sequenced with an Illumina HiSeq 2000. Template switching introduced a universal primer binding site; the final cDNA contained a unique molecular identifier, enabling accurate counting of TCR cDNA molecules. Specific primers in the conserved constant-segment region were used to synthesize first-strand cDNA for the TCR alpha and beta chains. To control for contamination, each cDNA library was double barcoded with a SMART-Mk sample barcode plus Illumina barcodes. Two successive PCR steps introduced TruSeq adapter sequences along with Illumina sample barcodes. The Illumina HiSeq platform was used with custom primers to sequence TCR alpha and beta cDNA libraries. The authors' pipeline ran thus. Raw reads were processed with MiGEC to extract unique molecular identifiers, and MiXCR was used to determine CDR3 positions. Recombination models were inferred per individual with the repgenHMM and IGoR tools using an EM algorithm. Shared clonotypes were analyzed with the tcR package in R, and sharing was normalized by the product of cloneset sizes. Out-of-frame nonproductive sequences were analyzed to study raw recombination free of thymic and clonal selection effects. TCRdb reanalyzed the raw reads on its own, using fastp at Q25 for trimming and MiXCR for clone calling, and kept in-frame beta chains. Each CDR3 protein appears once, grouped with its most common genes and DNA. TCRdb, not the authors, supplied the V and J calls. The sample table lists 450,000 to 650,000 distinct CDR3 sequences, 15% of them with a count of one. 0.44% of the sample is taken by the ten largest.

The same sample was also used in a study of yellow fever vaccine responses in identical twins. As the second study states: The T cell response to vaccination in identical twins was reported by the authors to appear partly convergent and partly personalized. In the study, vaccine-responding T cell clones were precisely tracked in identical twins.

The TCR sequence derives from a woman aged 18 to 35 in good health. The V gene is TRBV18 and the J gene is TRBJ2-7, and perhaps TRBD2 as D gene, on 6 matching bases. The sequencing input was CD4+ T cells sorted from blood. The nucleotide sequence is TGTGCCAGCTCACCACCGCTCTGGGAGGACGAGCAGTACTTC. This is translated as CASSPPLWEDEQYF.